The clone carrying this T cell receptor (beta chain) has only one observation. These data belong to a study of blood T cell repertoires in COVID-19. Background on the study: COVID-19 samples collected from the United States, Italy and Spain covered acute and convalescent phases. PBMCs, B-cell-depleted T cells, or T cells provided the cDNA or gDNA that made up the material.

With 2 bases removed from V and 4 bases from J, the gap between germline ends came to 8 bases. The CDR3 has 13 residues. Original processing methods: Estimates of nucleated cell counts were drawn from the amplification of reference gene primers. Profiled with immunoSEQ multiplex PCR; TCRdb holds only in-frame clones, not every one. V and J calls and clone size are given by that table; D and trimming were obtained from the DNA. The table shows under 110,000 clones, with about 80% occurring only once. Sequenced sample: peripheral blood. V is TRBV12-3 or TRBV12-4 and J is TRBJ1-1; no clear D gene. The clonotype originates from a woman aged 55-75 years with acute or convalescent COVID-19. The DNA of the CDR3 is TGTGCCAGCAGTTTACACGGTCCCACTGAAGCTTTCTTT. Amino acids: CASSLHGPTEAFF.